These T cell receptor beta chains were read from a single sample in a study of Tregs in tolerant kidney transplant recipients. This table comes from immunoSEQ multiplex PCR, and its TCRdb copy is limited to in-frame clones, with some not included. The profile shows hundreds of thousands of clones, 84% of them singletons. The specimen was CD4+ T cells from blood. The receptors originated from a human donor in good health. Both conserved end residues are part of each CDR3. D genes are given only for firm matches. Expanded clones get a size class; other rows say once, few or many, or leave the size out.

TRBJ1-4 | TRBV7-9 | . | . | TGTGCCAGCAGCCCCCCGGGACGGTCAACTAATGAAAAACTGTTTTTT | CASSPPGRSTNEKLFF
TRBJ1-1 | TRBV5-4 | TRBD1 | . | TGTGCCAGCAGCTTGGGACAGGGTGAGGAGACTGAAGCTTTCTTT | CASSLGQGEETEAFF
TRBJ1-2 | TRBV6-1 | . | . | TGTGCCAGCAGTCCGCGGGGGGTTGGCTACACCTTC | CASSPRGVGYTF
TRBJ1-3 | TRBV20-1 | . | . | TGCAGTGCGGGACCCGGCGACACCATATATTTT | CSAGPGDTIYF
TRBJ1-5 | TRBV11-2 | . | . | TGTGCCAGCAGCTTCTCCGGTCAGCCCCAGCATTTT | CASSFSGQPQHF
TRBJ2-5 | TRBV4-2 | TRBD2 | few | TGTGCCAGCAGCCAAGAGACGGGGGGGCCTATGAAAGAGACCCAGTACTTC | CASSQETGGPMKETQYF
TRBJ1-4 | TRBV18 | . | . | TGTGCCAGCTCACCAGCAACTAATGAAAAACTGTTTTTT | CASSPATNEKLFF
TRBJ2-2 | TRBV30 | . | once | TGTGCCTGGAGTGTACAGGCCGGGGAGCTGTTTTTT | CAWSVQAGELFF
TRBJ1-2 | TRBV6-1 | . | once | TGTGCCAGCAGGACTGAGGACGGATTAAACTATGGCTACACCTTC | CASRTEDGLNYGYTF
TRBJ2-2 | TRBV9 | TRBD2 | . | TGTGCCAGCAGCCCCCGACTAGCGGGGACCGGGGAGCTGTTTTTT | CASSPRLAGTGELFF
TRBJ1-2 | TRBV5-1 | TRBD1 | . | TGCGCCAGCAGCTCACCGGGACAGACCTACACCTTC | CASSSPGQTYTF
TRBJ1-2 | TRBV5-1 | TRBD1 | . | TGCGCCAGCAGCCCCGGGACAGTAGATGGCTACACCTTC | CASSPGTVDGYTF